Listed here are 27 T cell receptor beta chains from one sample, sequenced in a study of PD-1 blockade in classical Hodgkin lymphoma. Method: immunoSEQ multiplex PCR; TCRdb's copy keeps in-frame clones and lacks some. Here the sample spans about 98,000 clones, roughly 90% being singletons. Brentuximab vedotin exposure varied among the patients, all of whom had relapsed after autologous stem cell transplantation. The sequencing here drew on peripheral blood mononuclear cells (PBMCs), taken at baseline. The receptors stem from a human donor with classical Hodgkin lymphoma.

This chain links TRBV7-2 with TRBJ1-4, with a tentative D call TRBD1 (5 bases). This CDR3 spans 14 amino acids. V lost 2 bases, J lost 10 bases, and 14 bases lay in between. Germline-derived CDR1 and CDR2 are SGHTA and FQGNSA. In nucleotides, the CDR3 is TGTGCCAGCAGCTTACGGGGGAACTCCGGAAAACTGTTTTTT. Amino acids: CASSLRGNSGKLFF.

The chain couples TRBV25-1 to TRBJ1-5, with 9 bases fitting TRBD1. The germline CDR1 and CDR2 sequences are MGHDK and SYGVNS. This CDR3 is built from 15 residues. Unmatched junction bases numbered 5, after V lost 4 bases and J lost 4 bases. In nucleotides, the CDR3 is TGTGCCAGCAGTGTGGGACAGGGCTATAATCAGCCCCAGCATTTT. Its translation is CASSVGQGYNQPQHF. Full variable domain (missing parts from reference TRBV25-1 and TRBJ1-5): EADIYQTPRYLVIGTGKKITLECSQTMGHDKMYWYQQDPGMELHLIHYSYGVNSTEKGDLSSESTVSRIRTEHFPLTLESARPSHTSQYLCASSVGQGYNQPQHFGDGTRLSIL.

The gene calls are TRBV11-2 and TRBJ2-5, with D possibly being TRBD1 (5 bases). CDR1 is SGHAT and CDR2 is FQNNGV in the germline V gene. This CDR3 has 14 residues. Trimming took off 6 bases at V and 3 bases at J, with 14 bases between the two ends. The CDR3 here is CASRTVGVEETQYF. The DNA for the CDR3 is TGTGCCAGCAGAACGGTAGGGGTGGAAGAGACCCAGTACTTC.

CDR3 nucleotides: TGTGCCAGCAGAAACGGACAGGCCCCTCTCGAGCAGTACTTC. Its protein product is CASRNGQAPLEQYF. The V and J genes are TRBV7-9 and TRBJ2-7, with 7 bases that match TRBD1. Germline values: CDR1 SEHNR, CDR2 FQNEAQ (reference sequence). Trimming removed 6 bases from V and 6 bases from J; junction bases left unmatched: 11. The CDR3 loop spans 14 amino acids.

V is TRBV7-9 and J is TRBJ2-1; D unclear. In germline, CDR1 is SEHNR, CDR2 FQNEAQ (reference sequence). The CDR3 runs to 15 residues. V was clipped by 0 bases and J by 3 bases, with 9 bases between them. The DNA of the CDR3 is TGTGCCAGCAGCTTAGCCCCAGGCAGCTACAATGAGCAGTTCTTC. This encodes CASSLAPGSYNEQFF.

The chain joins TRBV5-4 to TRBJ2-7; 11 nucleotides line up with TRBD2. Unmatched junction bases numbered 10, after V lost 1 base and J lost 4 bases. This CDR3 has 17 amino acids. CDR1 is SGHNT, CDR2 YYREEE, per germline (reference sequence). CDR3 region: CASSLSLSSGRPYEQYF. CDR3 DNA sequence: TGTGCCAGCAGCTTGTCGCTCTCTAGCGGGAGGCCATACGAGCAGTACTTC. Complete variable domain (other parts from reference TRBV5-4 and TRBJ2-7): ETGVTQSPTHLIKTRGQQVTLRCSSQSGHNTVSWYQQALGQGPQFIFQYYREEENGRGNFPPRFSGLQFPNYSSELNVNALELDDSALYLCASSLSLSSGRPYEQYFGPGTRLTVT.

The chain employs TRBV30 and TRBJ2-7; 8 nucleotides align to TRBD1. Germline V gene sequence: CDR1 GTSNPN, CDR2 SVGIG (reference sequence). Trimming removed 0 bases from V and 0 bases from J; junction bases left unmatched: 1. CDR3 length: 14 residues. In DNA, the CDR3 is TGTGCCTGGAGTGTGGACAGGGTCTCCTACGAGCAGTACTTC. It codes for CAWSVDRVSYEQYF. The full variable domain, in which reference TRBV30 and TRBJ2-7 provide the parts outside the CDR3, is SQTIHQWPATLVQPVGSPLSLECTVEGTSNPNLYWYRQAAGRGLQLLFYSVGIGQISSEVPQNLSASRPQDRQFILSSKKLLLSDSGFYLCAWSVDRVSYEQYFGPGTRLTVT.

The chain links TRBV11-2 to TRBJ2-1, with 9 bases identical to TRBD2. The CDR3 totals 15 residues. V gave up 5 bases and J gave up 9 bases; unmatched junction bases: 11. In germline, CDR1 is SGHAT, CDR2 FQNNGV. DNA for the CDR3: TGTGCCAGCAGCCCCGGCGTAGCGGGAGTGGGTGAGCAGTTCTTC. Translation: CASSPGVAGVGEQFF.

The chain links TRBV7-9 to TRBJ2-7, with 7 bases aligning to TRBD2. The CDR3 contains 15 residues. J gave up 0 bases and V 4 bases, and 6 bases lay outside the gene matches. Germline-derived CDR1 and CDR2 are SEHNR and FQNEAQ (reference sequence). The CDR3 protein is CASSSQGGSSYEQYF. The CDR3 DNA sequence: TGTGCCAGCAGCTCCCAGGGAGGGTCCTCCTACGAGCAGTACTTC.

V gene TRBV27 combines with J gene TRBJ2-2; D remains ambiguous. The V gene's germline CDR1 is MNHEY and CDR2 SMNVEV (reference sequence). The CDR3 has 11 amino acids. Trimming shortened V by 7 bases and J by 6 bases, and 6 bases separated the two germline ends. CDR3 in DNA: TGTGCCAGCACTTCGGCCGGGGAGCTGTTTTTT. The encoded protein is CASTSAGELFF.

The chain links TRBV10-2 to TRBJ2-3, with 12 positions matching TRBD1. Germline CDR1 is WSHSY and CDR2 is SAAADI. CDR3 length: 15 residues. The ends lost 6 bases at V and 4 bases at J; junction bases unmatched: 5. CDR3 coding DNA: TGCGCCAGCAGGAAGGGGACAGGGGGCTCAGATACGCAGTATTTT. This translates into CASRKGTGGSDTQYF.

CDR3 sequence: CASSLSGDGKNIQYF. The CDR3 bases are TGCGCCAGCAGCTTGTCGGGGGATGGCAAAAACATTCAGTACTTC. The rearrangement links TRBV5-1 to TRBJ2-4; D may be TRBD2 (6 bases). This CDR3 comprises 15 residues. V lost 1 base, J lost 3 bases, and 11 bases lay in between. Germline CDR1 and CDR2: SGHRS and YFSETQ.

The gene calls are TRBV5-6 and TRBJ1-1; no reliable D call. The CDR3 has 14 residues. CDR1 and CDR2 from the germline V gene are SGHDT and YYEEEE. V shed 0 bases and J shed 4 bases, with 10 bases lying between them. The CDR3 DNA sequence: TGTGCCAGCAGCTTGGGGCAGTTAGTCACTGAAGCTTTCTTT. It translates to CASSLGQLVTEAFF.

In this sample, this clone turned up once. V gene TRBV9 combines with J gene TRBJ2-3; D gene unclear. The CDR3 spans 13 residues. Trimming shortened V by 4 bases and J by 3 bases, and 9 bases separated the two germline ends. Germline V gives CDR1 SGDLS, CDR2 YYNGEE. The CDR3 DNA reads as TGTGCCAGCAGCTATACAATGACAGATACGCAGTATTTT. Amino acids: CASSYTMTDTQYF.

V is TRBV2 and J is TRBJ1-1, with D possibly matching TRBD1 (5 bases). The germline CDR1 and CDR2 sequences are SNHLY and FYNNEI. Trimming pared 2 bases from V and 8 bases from J, leaving 15 bases between. The CDR3 is 14 residues long. CDR3 sequence: CASSEWAGPTEAFF. DNA of the CDR3: TGTGCCAGCAGTGAATGGGCAGGGCCCACCGAAGCTTTCTTT.

The J gene is TRBJ1-1, the V gene TRBV5-1; D is ambiguous. V was trimmed by 4 bases and J by 8 bases, leaving 12 bases between them. The CDR3 contains 12 residues. The germline gives CDR1 SGHRS, CDR2 YFSETQ. In nucleotides, the CDR3 is TGCGCCAGCAGCCCACCAGGACGGGAAGCTTTCTTT. Its translation: CASSPPGREAFF.

The gene calls are TRBV13 and TRBJ2-1; 7 positions match TRBD2. This CDR3 has 16 residues. V dropped 6 bases and J dropped 8; count of bases not matched to a gene: 16. Germline values: CDR1 PRHDT, CDR2 FYEKMQ (reference sequence). CDR3 coding DNA: TGTGCCAGCAGTCGTTTGGTGTCGGCGGGAGTCTATGAGCAGTTCTTC. This sequence encodes CASSRLVSAGVYEQFF.

This clone appeared a few times. The chain couples TRBV7-6 to TRBJ2-5; D call uncertain. The germline gives CDR1 SGHVS, CDR2 FNYEAQ. CDR3 length: 13 amino acids. The V end was cut by 3 bases, the J end by 5 bases, with 10 bases between. The DNA for the CDR3 is TGTGCCAGCAGCTTTGGGCGGTGGGAGACCCAGTACTTC. It codes for CASSFGRWETQYF. The whole variable domain, filled in from reference TRBV7-6 and TRBJ2-5, reads GAGVSQSPRYKVTKRGQDVALRCDPISGHVSLYWYRQALGQGPEFLTYFNYEAQQDKSGLPNDRFSAERPEGSISTLTIQRTEQRDSAMYRCASSFGRWETQYFGPGTRLLVL.

V usage is TRBV19 and J usage is TRBJ1-1; unclear D gene. Germline V lookup: CDR1 LNHDA, CDR2 SQIVND (reference sequence). V was clipped by 4 bases and J by 2 bases, with 14 bases between them. The CDR3 is 15 amino acids. DNA for the CDR3: TGTGCCAGTAGTACACCTGGTTTGGGAAACACTGAAGCTTTCTTT. It encodes CASSTPGLGNTEAFF.

The V call is TRBV19, the J call TRBJ1-3; tentative D call: TRBD1 (5 bases). Germline CDR1 reads LNHDA; CDR2 reads SQIVND (reference sequence). The V and J ends lost 6 bases and 0 bases respectively, with 21 bases between them. CDR3 size: 18 residues. In nucleotides, the CDR3 is TGTGCCAGTAGGGACGGGGCCTTCGTGGGCGACTCTGGAAACACCATATATTTT. Translation: CASRDGAFVGDSGNTIYF.

This clone was observed once. The V gene is TRBV11-2, the J gene TRBJ2-1, with TRBD2 identical over 10 bases. The CDR3 length is 15 residues. V shed 4 bases and J 7 bases; nucleotides not matched to a gene: 7. Germline CDR1 reads SGHAT; CDR2 reads FQNNGV. As DNA, the CDR3 is TGTGCCAGCAGCTGGACCGGGACTAGCGCTAATGAGCAGTTCTTC. Protein product: CASSWTGTSANEQFF.

This clone showed up just once. The rearrangement uses TRBV27 and TRBJ2-7; 10 nucleotides match TRBD2. Germline CDR1 is MNHEY and CDR2 is SMNVEV (reference sequence). This CDR3 is 14 amino acids long. The ends lost 5 bases at V and 3 bases at J; junction bases unmatched: 4. The DNA of the CDR3 is TGTGCCAGCAGTCGACTAGCGGGTATCTACGAGCAGTACTTC. Translating gives CASSRLAGIYEQYF.

A single count supports this clone. The chain combines TRBV28 with TRBJ1-2; D ambiguous. Trimming took 3 bases from V and 8 from J, leaving 7 bases between them. The germline V gene has CDR1 MDHEN and CDR2 SYDVKM. The CDR3 runs 11 residues. The CDR3 DNA reads TGTGCCAGCAGTTTGCGCAGAGGCTACACCTTC. Protein product: CASSLRRGYTF.

V gene TRBV12-5 combines with J gene TRBJ2-3; 13 bases are a match to TRBD2. The germline CDR1 and CDR2 sequences are LGHNT and FRNRAP. The CDR3 totals 19 residues. The trim removed 8 bases at V and 0 bases at J, leaving 14 bases unmatched. This CDR3 is CASHYSLAGGSASTDTQYF. The DNA of the CDR3 is TGTGCTAGTCACTACTCACTAGCGGGAGGGTCGGCTAGCACAGATACGCAGTATTTT.

The chain joins TRBV28 to TRBJ2-1, with 9 bases lining up with TRBD1. This CDR3 has 14 amino acids. Germline V gene lookup returns CDR1 MDHEN and CDR2 SYDVKM. V was pared by 5 bases and J by 9 bases, with 8 bases of the junction left unmatched. CDR3 coding DNA: TGTGCCAGCAGTCGACCGGGACAGGGTCGTGAGCAGTTCTTC. Translated, it gives CASSRPGQGREQFF.

The chain recombines TRBV30 with TRBJ1-3; TRBD1 might be the D (5 bases). The CDR3 has 13 amino acids. Germline assignment: CDR1 GTSNPN and CDR2 SVGIG (reference sequence). Trimming left V 5 bases short and J 0 bases short, with 8 bases between. CDR3 in DNA: TGTGCCTGGGGGGACGGCTCTGGAAACACCATATATTTT. Translating gives CAWGDGSGNTIYF.

The chain is built from TRBV6-4 and TRBJ2-2, with 7 bases fitting TRBD2. This CDR3 is 16 amino acids long. In germline, CDR1 is MRHNA, CDR2 SNTAGT. V lost 3 bases to trimming and J lost 2 bases; unmatched junction nucleotides: 6. CDR3: CASSDSGGLNTGELFF. In DNA form, the CDR3 reads TGTGCCAGCAGTGATTCGGGGGGACTCAACACCGGGGAGCTGTTTTTT.